A single sample gave rise to the 24 T cell receptor beta chains below, sequenced in a study of blood T cells in healthy people across ages. The authors ran a second PCR of about 6 to 11 cycles using a sample-barcoded 5' primer and a J-beta primer mix. TCRdb ran MiXCR on the 5' RACE reads and lists one entry per CDR3 protein. The sample holds about 730,000 distinct CDR3 sequences, 40% to 45% seen once. The sample taken for sequencing was blood. The source of these receptors is a woman aged 55 to 70 in good health.

This clonotype is a singleton in its sample. The CDR3 DNA is TGTGCCAGCAGTTGGGCTGACATAAACACTGAAGCTTTCTTT. Amino acids: CASSWADINTEAFF. The genes are TRBV28 and TRBJ1-1; no definite D call. The CDR3 totals 14 residues. V lost 4 bases and J lost 2, with 11 bases in between. The germline V gene has CDR1 MDHEN and CDR2 SYDVKM.

V is TRBV20-1 and J is TRBJ2-3, with a weak D call TRBD2 (5 bases). From germline, CDR1 is DFQATT and CDR2 SNEGSKA (reference sequence). The CDR3 consists of 13 residues. V lost 3 bases and J 4 bases, leaving 11 bases between the germline ends. CDR3: CSASVMGADTQYF. The CDR3 bases are TGCAGTGCTAGTGTCATGGGAGCAGATACGCAGTATTTT.

This clonotype occurred a few times. The rearrangement uses TRBV6-6 and TRBJ1-3; 7 nucleotides align to TRBD1. Losses at the gene ends were 6 bases for V and 2 bases for J; bases not matched to a gene: 10. Per the germline V gene, CDR1 is MNHNY and CDR2 is SVGAGI (reference sequence). The CDR3 covers 16 residues. CDR3 DNA sequence: TGTGCCAGCAGATCCAAAACAGGGGATGCTGGAAACACCATATATTTT. Translated, it gives CASRSKTGDAGNTIYF.

The V call is TRBV5-6, the J call TRBJ1-6; 7 bases fit TRBD1. Germline V CDR1 and CDR2: SGHDT, YYEEEE. This CDR3 spans 15 amino acids. Germline trimming cut 4 bases from V and 7 bases from J; bases unmatched to any gene: 8. The CDR3, as DNA: TGTGCCAGCAGCCGCGACAGGGTCCTAAATTCACCCCTCCACTTT. This sequence encodes CASSRDRVLNSPLHF.

The chain uses TRBV12-3 or TRBV12-4 and TRBJ2-7; a possible D gene is TRBD2 (5 bases). Trimming took 6 bases from V and 2 from J, leaving 17 bases between them. The CDR3 is made up of 15 amino acids. This chain's CDR3 is CASSHPTWRPYEQYF. Written as DNA, the CDR3 is TGTGCCAGCAGCCACCCGACATGGAGGCCCTACGAGCAGTACTTC.

This chain's CDR3 is CSASPLGEETQYF. The CDR3 region has the DNA TGCAGTGCTAGTCCCCTAGGAGAAGAGACCCAGTACTTC. This rearrangement joins TRBV20-1 to TRBJ2-5, with no clear D. V shed 3 bases and J shed 3 bases, with 11 bases lying between them. CDR1 is DFQATT, CDR2 SNEGSKA, per germline (reference sequence). This CDR3 has 13 residues.

The chain is built from TRBV5-6 and TRBJ1-5; 9 bases are a match to TRBD1. The CDR3 totals 12 residues. In germline, CDR1 is SGHDT, CDR2 YYEEEE. Trimming took 4 bases from V and 9 from J; bases not matched to a gene: 2. CDR3 bases: TGTGCCAGCAGCCAGGACAGGGGGCCCCAGCATTTT. It yields the protein CASSQDRGPQHF.

This clonotype was counted a few times. The chain is built from TRBV20-1 and TRBJ2-7; 12 bases agree with TRBD2. Germline CDR1 and CDR2: DFQATT and SNEGSKA (reference sequence). The CDR3 extends over 16 amino acids. V was clipped by 0 bases and J by 1 base; unmatched bases: 4. The CDR3 DNA follows: TGCAGTGCTAGAGATCTGCTAGCGGGAGGGTCCTACGAGCAGTACTTC. It codes for CSARDLLAGGSYEQYF.

About this clonotype: This sequence may be a read error, since a much larger clone differs from it by one base. The chain links TRBV20-1 to TRBJ2-7; D possibly corresponds to TRBD1 (7 bases). CDR3 size: 13 residues. V was cut by 3 bases and J by 5 bases, with 14 bases left in between. Germline V gives CDR1 DFQATT, CDR2 SNEGSKA (reference sequence). The CDR3 nucleotides are TGCAGTGCTAGCGGGGGACAGATCGACGAGCAGTACTTC. It translates to CSASGGQIDEQYF.

The chain is built from TRBV9 and TRBJ1-2, with D possibly matching TRBD1 (5 bases). V was shortened by 4 bases and J by 2 bases, with 12 bases between the two germline ends. Germline loops: CDR1 SGDLS, CDR2 YYNGEE. The CDR3 has 14 residues. CDR3 nucleotide sequence: TGTGCCAGCAGCCCGGGGCCGGGAAACTATGGCTACACCTTC. It encodes CASSPGPGNYGYTF.

Regarding this clonotype: The junction and the germline gene differ at one end; a read error may be behind it. CDR3 sequence: CVSSQIAAVNEQFF. CDR3 DNA sequence: TGTGTCAGCAGCCAGATAGCGGCAGTCAATGAGCAGTTCTTC. The V call is TRBV7-2, the J call TRBJ2-1, with D possibly matching TRBD2 (6 bases). The CDR3 extends over 14 amino acids. Germline CDR1 and CDR2: SGHTA and FQGNSA.

V usage is TRBV5-1 and J usage is TRBJ1-5; no reliable D call. V lost 4 bases and J lost 6, with 20 bases in between. Germline V gene data show CDR1 as SGHRS and CDR2 as YFSETQ. The CDR3 has 16 residues. CDR3 sequence (DNA): TGCGCCAGCAGCCCGGAGGGAGGACTACAGAGTCAGCCCCAGCATTTT. Encoded protein: CASSPEGGLQSQPQHF.

A remark on this clonotype: A much more abundant neighbour one base away suggests this may be a read error. This chain connects TRBV6-2 or TRBV6-3 to TRBJ2-7, with 7 bases that match TRBD2. With V trimmed by 6 bases and J by 5 bases, 7 bases remained unmatched. Germline values: CDR1 MNHEY, CDR2 SVGEGT. The CDR3 extends over 13 amino acids. The CDR3 loop is CASSSGGSDEQYF. The CDR3 region has the DNA TGTGCCAGCAGCTCCGGGGGGAGCGACGAGCAGTACTTC.

V is TRBV20-1 and J is TRBJ2-1; D is unclear. Germline values: CDR1 DFQATT, CDR2 SNEGSKA (reference sequence). Between the trimmed V and J ends, which lost 3 bases and 0 bases, there was a span of 15 bases. The CDR3 has 16 amino acids. The CDR3 DNA reads TGCAGTGCTAGTCTCCTGACGGCGAGCTCCTACAATGAGCAGTTCTTC. It encodes CSASLLTASSYNEQFF.

This chain connects TRBV12-3 or TRBV12-4 to TRBJ1-2; D is uncertain. The CDR3 runs 17 residues. V shed 5 bases and J shed 0 bases, with 19 bases lying between them. CDR3 residues: CASSPDGLVTANYGYTF. The CDR3, as DNA: TGTGCCAGCAGTCCGGACGGATTGGTCACGGCTAACTATGGCTACACCTTC.

This chain links TRBV6-5 with TRBJ1-5; possible D gene TRBD1, 6 bases. The CDR3 contains 14 residues. Trimming cost V 2 bases and J 5 bases, with 10 bases left between them. Germline V CDR1 and CDR2: MNHEY, SVGAGI. Here the CDR3 reads CASSYIAGDQPQHF. The CDR3 DNA reads as TGTGCCAGCAGTTACATTGCAGGGGATCAGCCCCAGCATTTT.

This clonotype occurred a few times. The chain combines TRBV5-1 with TRBJ1-4, with D possibly being TRBD1 (6 bases). Germline CDR1 is SGHRS and CDR2 is YFSETQ. With 0 bases removed from V and 3 bases from J, the gap between germline ends came to 15 bases. This CDR3 region has 17 residues. The CDR3 DNA follows: TGCGCCAGCAGCTTGGGATCGGGGGCTCGGGCTAATGAAAAACTGTTTTTT. Translated, it gives CASSLGSGARANEKLFF.

V is TRBV20-1 and J is TRBJ1-1; TRBD1 agrees at 8 bases. CDR1 and CDR2 from the germline V gene are DFQATT and SNEGSKA (reference sequence). Trimming at V came to 0 bases and at J to 0 bases, leaving 18 bases not matched to a gene. The CDR3 is 20 amino acids. The CDR3 nucleotides are TGCAGTGCTAGAGATCCCAGGACAGGGTGGTCGACGTCGTTGAACACTGAAGCTTTCTTT. Translated, it gives CSARDPRTGWSTSLNTEAFF.

This clonotype was seen more than once but under ten times. A single base separates this from a much larger clone, so it may be a read error. The rearrangement uses TRBV29-1 and TRBJ2-2; 13 positions agree with TRBD2. Germline values: CDR1 SQVTM, CDR2 ANQGSEA. The CDR3 has 15 residues. The CDR3 DNA reads TGCGGCGTTCGACTAGCGGGAGGCCCCACCGGGGAGCTGTTTTTT. It is translated as CGVRLAGGPTGELFF.

J is TRBJ1-5 and V is TRBV7-2, with D possibly TRBD1 on 5 matching bases. The CDR3 spans 16 residues. Germline V gene lookup returns CDR1 SGHTA and CDR2 FQGNSA. Trimming shortened V by 5 bases and J by 0 bases, and 14 bases separated the two germline ends. The CDR3 protein is CASSPGDRYSNQPQHF. The CDR3, as DNA: TGTGCCAGCAGCCCCGGTGACAGATATAGCAATCAGCCCCAGCATTTT.

This clonotype was recorded once. The chain recombines TRBV13 with TRBJ2-6, with D unclear. Trimming shortened V by 3 bases and J by 0 bases, and 6 bases separated the two germline ends. The germline V gene has CDR1 PRHDT and CDR2 FYEKMQ (reference sequence). The CDR3 extends over 15 amino acids. The CDR3 protein is CASSFEDSGANVLTF. CDR3 nucleotides: TGTGCCAGCAGCTTTGAGGACTCTGGGGCCAACGTCCTGACTTTC.

The V gene is TRBV9, the J gene TRBJ2-1; 8 nucleotides match TRBD2. The CDR3 has 14 amino acids. CDR1 SGDLS and CDR2 YYNGEE come from the germline V gene. The trim removed 0 bases at V and 6 bases at J, leaving 2 bases unmatched. CDR3 in DNA: TGTGCCAGCAGCGTAGTCGGGAGGGCCAATGAGCAGTTCTTC. Protein: CASSVVGRANEQFF.

The chain joins TRBV6-2 or TRBV6-3 to TRBJ1-1; D is unclear. CDR3 length: 14 residues. Trimming took 7 bases from V and 1 from J, leaving 13 bases between them. Germline assignment: CDR1 MNHEY and CDR2 SVGEGT. This chain's CDR3 is CASMAQTRNTEAFF. The CDR3 coding sequence is TGTGCCAGCATGGCACAGACTAGGAACACTGAAGCTTTCTTT.

Concerning this clonotype: A read error is possible here, since a much larger clone lies one base away. The missing conserved phenylalanine or tryptophan at the end of this CDR3 makes a read error likely. CDR3 sequence: CASSMDIIGNEQFY. The DNA of the CDR3 is TGTGCCAGCAGCATGGACATCATCGGCAATGAGCAGTTCTAC. V and J are TRBV2 and TRBJ2-1, with D possibly being TRBD1 (5 bases). The V gene's germline CDR1 is SNHLY and CDR2 FYNNEI. The ends were cut back, 6 bases at V and 6 bases at J, with 15 bases in the middle. CDR3 length equals 14 residues.